The clone carrying this T cell receptor beta chain was detected a few times. This record comes from a study of quantifying T cell responses using KT2 cells. Background on the study: Reverse transcription used primers in the TCR alpha and beta constant regions. Estimated efficiency of the T4 ligation step was above 8.5% under optimum conditions.

The sample is PBMC spiked with counted cells of clone KT2. Fixed numbers of PBMC received varying amounts of KT2 cells. An oligo carrying a UMI was ligated to the cDNA 3' end. The first PCR ran 3 to 5 cycles with an equimolar RC1.1 and RC1.2 beta primer mix. From the second PCR onward, TCR alpha and beta chains were processed separately. TCRdb processed the UMI-ligation and nested PCR reads anew with MiXCR; each CDR3 protein has one entry. The table lists 25,000 to 40,000 distinct CDR3 sequences, about a tenth of them singletons, with about 9.9% in the top ten. The CDR3 has 14 residues. Germline loops: CDR1 SGHRS, CDR2 YFSETQ. The J segment lost 5 bases and the V segment lost 5 bases, leaving 8 bases of the junction unmatched.

The rearrangement uses TRBV5-1 and TRBJ2-5; 8 bases are a match to TRBD1. Sequenced material: PBMCs spiked with cells of the T cell clone KT2. This TCR came from a human donor. Here the CDR3 DNA reads TGCGCCAGCAGAGCCGGGACAGGTCTGGAGACCCAGTACTTC. It yields the protein CASRAGTGLETQYF.